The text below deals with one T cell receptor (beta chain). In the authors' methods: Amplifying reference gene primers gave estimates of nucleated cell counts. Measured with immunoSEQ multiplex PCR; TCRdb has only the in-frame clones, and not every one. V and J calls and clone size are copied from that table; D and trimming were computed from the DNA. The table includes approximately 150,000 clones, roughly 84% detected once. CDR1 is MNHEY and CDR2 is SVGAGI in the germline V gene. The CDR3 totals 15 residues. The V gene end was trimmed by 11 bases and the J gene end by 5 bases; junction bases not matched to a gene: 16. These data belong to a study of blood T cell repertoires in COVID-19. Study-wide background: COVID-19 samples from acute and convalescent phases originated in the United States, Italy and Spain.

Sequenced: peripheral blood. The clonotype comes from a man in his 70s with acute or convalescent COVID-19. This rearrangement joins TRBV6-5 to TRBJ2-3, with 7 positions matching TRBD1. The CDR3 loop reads CAFSRDSLGKDTQYF. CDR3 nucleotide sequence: TGTGCCTTCAGCCGGGACAGCCTAGGAAAAGATACGCAGTATTTT.